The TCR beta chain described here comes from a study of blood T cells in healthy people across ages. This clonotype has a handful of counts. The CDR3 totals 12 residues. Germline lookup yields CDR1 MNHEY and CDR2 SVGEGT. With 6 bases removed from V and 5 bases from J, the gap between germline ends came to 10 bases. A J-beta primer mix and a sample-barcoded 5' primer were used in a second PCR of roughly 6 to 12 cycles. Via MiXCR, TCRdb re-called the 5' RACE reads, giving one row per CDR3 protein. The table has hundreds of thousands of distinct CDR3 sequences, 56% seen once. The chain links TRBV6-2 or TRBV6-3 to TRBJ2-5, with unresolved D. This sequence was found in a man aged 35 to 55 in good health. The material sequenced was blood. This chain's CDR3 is CASSYPHETQYF. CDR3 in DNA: TGTGCCAGCAGCTACCCCCACGAGACCCAGTACTTC.